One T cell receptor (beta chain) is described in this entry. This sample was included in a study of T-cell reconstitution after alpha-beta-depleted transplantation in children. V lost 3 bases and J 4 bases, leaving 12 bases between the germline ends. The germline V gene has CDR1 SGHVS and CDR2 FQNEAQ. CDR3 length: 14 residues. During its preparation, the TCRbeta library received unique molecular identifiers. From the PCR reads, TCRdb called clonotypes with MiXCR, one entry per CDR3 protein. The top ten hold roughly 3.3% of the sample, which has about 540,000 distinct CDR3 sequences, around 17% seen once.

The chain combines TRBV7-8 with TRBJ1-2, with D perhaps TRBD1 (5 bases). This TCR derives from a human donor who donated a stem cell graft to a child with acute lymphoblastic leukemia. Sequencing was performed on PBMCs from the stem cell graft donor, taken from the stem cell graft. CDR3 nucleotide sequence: TGTGCCAGCAGCTTGTCCGGGGGGGGCTATGGCTACACCTTC. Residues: CASSLSGGGYGYTF.